Presented here are 21 T cell receptor beta chains from one specimen sequenced in a study of shared clonotypes between healthy human individuals. Naive CD8 cells lacked CD45RO and underwent positive selection for CCR7, leaving out terminally differentiated effector memory CD45RA+ cells. Clones were read by immunoSEQ multiplex PCR, and TCRdb kept only the in-frame ones, dropping some. The table has around 2,000,000 clones, roughly 95% seen once. Material: naive CD8+ T cells sorted from blood. The receptors stem from a man aged 18 to 35 in good health.

The chain employs TRBV7-8 and TRBJ2-5, with D hard to call. This CDR3 is 15 amino acids long. Germline assignment: CDR1 SGHVS and CDR2 FQNEAQ. Trimming left V 0 bases short and J 1 base short, with 9 bases between. CDR3 DNA sequence: TGTGCCAGCAGCTTAGCGCACGGTCCCCAAGAGACCCAGTACTTC. Translating it yields CASSLAHGPQETQYF. Based on the CDR3 plus reference TRBV7-8 and TRBJ2-5, the full variable domain is GAGVSQSPRYKVAKRGQDVALRCDPISGHVSLFWYQQALGQGPEFLTYFQNEAQLDKSGLPSDRFFAERPEGSVSTLKIQRTQQEDSAVYLCASSLAHGPQETQYFGPGTRLLVL.

This chain connects TRBV11-2 to TRBJ2-1, with a tentative D call TRBD2 (5 bases). In germline, CDR1 is SGHAT, CDR2 FQNNGV. V lost 3 bases to trimming and J lost 2 bases, with 14 bases between them. This CDR3 is built from 16 residues. The CDR3 reads CASSFPSTGTYNEQFF. The CDR3 nucleotides read TGTGCCAGCAGCTTTCCGTCTACCGGGACCTACAATGAGCAGTTCTTC. Variable domain in full (rest from reference TRBV11-2 and TRBJ2-1): EAGVAQSPRYKIIEKRQSVAFWCNPISGHATLYWYQQILGQGPKLLIQFQNNGVVDDSQLPKDRFSAERLKGVDSTLKIQPAKLEDSAVYLCASSFPSTGTYNEQFFGPGTRLTVL.

This rearrangement joins TRBV15 to TRBJ2-1; D is uncertain. The CDR3 runs to 14 residues. Germline V CDR1 and CDR2: LNHNV, YYDKDF (reference sequence). V was shortened by 1 base and J by 7 bases, with 11 bases between the two germline ends. CDR3 protein: CATSRVGSLNEQFF. In nucleotides, the CDR3 is TGTGCCACCAGCAGAGTTGGTAGTTTGAATGAGCAGTTCTTC.

This chain uses TRBV10-3 with TRBJ1-1, with D possibly TRBD1 on 6 matching bases. The germline V gene has CDR1 ENHRY and CDR2 SYGVKD. The CDR3 extends over 15 amino acids. Trimming removed 2 bases at V and 1 base at J, with 11 bases between. The DNA of the CDR3 is TGTGCCATCAGTGAGCTAGGGGGGGGGAACACTGAAGCTTTCTTT. It specifies CAISELGGGNTEAFF.

V is TRBV28 and J is TRBJ1-1; D gene uncertain. V lost 3 bases and J 0 bases, leaving 8 bases between the germline ends. The CDR3 contains 14 residues. In germline, CDR1 is MDHEN, CDR2 SYDVKM. CDR3 coding DNA: TGTGCCAGCAGTTTCACTGAGTTGAACACTGAAGCTTTCTTT. This encodes CASSFTELNTEAFF.

This chain uses TRBV28 with TRBJ1-2; TRBD1 might be the D (5 bases). V was shortened by 4 bases and J by 8 bases, with 17 bases between the two germline ends. CDR1 is MDHEN, CDR2 SYDVKM, per germline. The CDR3 is made up of 14 amino acids. The CDR3 loop reads CASSSNNGAEGYTF. CDR3 DNA: TGTGCCAGCAGTTCTAATAATGGGGCGGAAGGCTACACCTTC.

The CDR3 DNA is TGTGCCAGCAGTGAAGGAGGGAGTAATTCACCCCTCCACTTT. Translation: CASSEGGSNSPLHF. The chain links TRBV2 to TRBJ1-6; no clear D gene. Between the trimmed V and J ends, which lost 1 base and 6 bases, there was a span of 7 bases. The CDR3 spans 14 residues. CDR1 SNHLY and CDR2 FYNNEI come from the germline V gene.

The chain carries TRBV27 and TRBJ2-7; 8 positions agree with TRBD1. Germline loops: CDR1 MNHEY, CDR2 SMNVEV (reference sequence). The CDR3 spans 16 residues. J lost 0 bases, V lost 4 bases, and 8 bases had no gene match. CDR3 sequence (DNA): TGTGCCAGCAGTTACCGAGGACAGGGACCCTCCTACGAGCAGTACTTC. This codes for CASSYRGQGPSYEQYF.

The chain joins TRBV2 to TRBJ2-1; 8 bases map to TRBD1. V lost 6 bases, J lost 3 bases, and 13 bases stayed unmatched. In germline, CDR1 is SNHLY, CDR2 FYNNEI. The CDR3 contains 17 residues. This CDR3 reads CASSFAPSDRDYNEQFF. CDR3 nucleotides: TGTGCCAGCAGCTTTGCACCCTCGGACAGGGACTACAATGAGCAGTTCTTC.

The chain is built from TRBV27 and TRBJ2-7; a weak D match, TRBD1 (5 bases). The germline gives CDR1 MNHEY, CDR2 SMNVEV (reference sequence). This CDR3 region has 15 residues. The ends were cut back, 1 base at V and 2 bases at J, with 12 bases in the middle. The CDR3 region is CASSLLGRETYEQYF. The CDR3 DNA follows: TGTGCCAGCAGTTTATTGGGCAGGGAAACCTACGAGCAGTACTTC.

The chain combines TRBV6-1 with TRBJ1-2; the D is unclear. Germline-derived CDR1 and CDR2 are MNHNS and SASEGT. The CDR3 covers 13 residues. V lost 2 bases, J lost 8 bases, and 12 bases lay in between. The DNA of the CDR3 is TGTGCCAGCAGTGAACTAGGGAAAAGAGGCTACACCTTC. Its translation: CASSELGKRGYTF.

The chain uses TRBV7-2 and TRBJ1-3; TRBD1 is a possible D gene (5 bases). Germline V lookup: CDR1 SGHTA, CDR2 FQGNSA. The length of the CDR3 is 15 residues. Trimming removed 1 base at V and 2 bases at J, with 9 bases between. This CDR3 is CASSLDGTTGNTIYF. The CDR3 nucleotides are TGTGCCAGCAGCTTAGATGGGACGACTGGAAACACCATATATTTT.

The CDR3 loop reads CASSVNPRHEQYF. CDR3 nucleotide sequence: TGTGCCAGCAGCGTAAACCCCCGCCACGAGCAGTACTTC. This chain connects TRBV7-9 to TRBJ2-7; D is unresolved. Germline V lookup: CDR1 SEHNR, CDR2 FQNEAQ (reference sequence). Trimming removed 5 bases from V and 5 bases from J, with 13 bases in between. CDR3 length: 13 amino acids. The entire variable domain, with the rest obtained from reference TRBV7-9 and TRBJ2-7, is as follows: DTGVSQNPRHKITKRGQNVTFRCDPISEHNRLYWYRQTLGQGPEFLTYFQNEAQLEKSRLLSDRFSAERPKGSFSTLEIQRTEQGDSAMYLCASSVNPRHEQYFGPGTRLTVT.

The chain uses TRBV6-1 and TRBJ1-1; no reliable D call. Germline CDR1 reads MNHNS; CDR2 reads SASEGT. Trimming removed 3 bases at V and 0 bases at J, with 8 bases between. This CDR3 contains 14 residues. The CDR3 loop is CASSEPSMNTEAFF. The CDR3 DNA is TGTGCCAGCAGTGAGCCAAGTATGAACACTGAAGCTTTCTTT.

Comment on this clone: This sample also contains other DNA sequences that code for the same CDR3. V and J are TRBV9 and TRBJ2-7, with D possibly matching TRBD1 (6 bases). V lost 0 bases to trimming and J lost 2 bases, with 9 bases between them. The V gene's germline CDR1 is SGDLS and CDR2 YYNGEE. This CDR3 is 14 amino acids long. CDR3 DNA sequence: TGTGCCAGCAGCGTAGGACAGGTAGCCTACGAGCAGTACTTC. The encoded protein is CASSVGQVAYEQYF. Drawing the rest from reference TRBV9 and TRBJ2-7, the complete variable domain is DSGVTQTPKHLITATGQRVTLRCSPRSGDLSVYWYQQSLDQGLQFLIQYYNGEERAKGNILERFSAQQFPDLHSELNLSSLELGDSALYFCASSVGQVAYEQYFGPGTRLTVT.

This clone appeared once. The chain combines TRBV2 with TRBJ1-6; 8 bases map to TRBD1. The junction had 8 bases not matched to a gene; V was cut back by 2 bases and J by 8 bases. CDR3 length: 16 residues. Germline V gives CDR1 SNHLY, CDR2 FYNNEI. In nucleotides, the CDR3 is TGTGCCAGCAGTGAACCTGAGGACAGGGAGGATTCACCCCTCCACTTT. This encodes CASSEPEDREDSPLHF.

The chain has TRBV5-1 and TRBJ2-7; D ambiguous. Trimming stripped 2 bases from V and 3 bases from J, with 9 bases between. Germline CDR1 and CDR2: SGHRS and YFSETQ. CDR3 length equals 13 residues. CDR3 loop: CASSLRVDYEQYF. The CDR3 DNA reads TGCGCCAGCAGCTTAAGGGTCGACTACGAGCAGTACTTC.

Details on this clone: The same CDR3 can be traced to other DNA sequences in this sample. This rearrangement joins TRBV4-1 to TRBJ2-7, with a weak D call TRBD1 (5 bases). The CDR3 sequence is 14 residues long. Trimming left V 3 bases short and J 2 bases short, with 11 bases between. Germline CDR1 reads MGHRA; CDR2 reads YSYEKL. The CDR3 here is CASSHGTGAYEQYF. CDR3 bases: TGCGCCAGCAGCCATGGAACAGGAGCCTACGAGCAGTACTTC.

The chain links TRBV2 to TRBJ1-1, with D maybe TRBD1 (6 bases). Germline CDR1 is SNHLY and CDR2 is FYNNEI. Trimming stripped 5 bases from V and 6 bases from J, with 13 bases between. This CDR3 region has 13 residues. CDR3 nucleotide sequence: TGTGCCAGCAGTTCCTTGGGGGGCTCTGAAGCTTTCTTT. Its protein is CASSSLGGSEAFF.

The chain links TRBV11-3 to TRBJ2-7; 9 bases are a match to TRBD1. Unmatched junction bases numbered 3, after V lost 5 bases and J lost 4 bases. CDR3 length: 13 residues. The V gene's germline CDR1 is SGHNT and CDR2 YENEEA. The CDR3 DNA is TGTGCCAGCAGCGCTGGACAGGGGTACGAGCAGTACTTC. Its protein is CASSAGQGYEQYF.

About this clone: The sample has other DNA sequences that encode this CDR3 too. The chain employs TRBV6-6 and TRBJ1-2; maybe TRBD1 (6 bases). This CDR3 has 13 amino acids. Germline V gives CDR1 MNHNY, CDR2 SVGAGI (reference sequence). V dropped 2 bases and J dropped 4 bases, with 8 bases sitting between them. CDR3 DNA sequence: TGTGCCAGCAGTTACCTGGACAGCTATGGCTACACCTTC. Its protein product is CASSYLDSYGYTF.